This paragraph reports one T cell receptor (beta chain). This sample was included in a study of blood T cell repertoires in COVID-19. Method: immunoSEQ multiplex PCR; TCRdb's copy keeps in-frame clones and lacks some. This repertoire shows over 200,000 clones, about nine tenths found once; its top ten account for around 15%. Enrolled through a virtual design, the participants were between about 18 and 89 years of age and came from fewer than 30 US areas. In assigning cohorts, the study relied on participant-reported clinical history. Germline CDR1 is SGHDT and CDR2 is YYEEEE. The CDR3 sequence is 14 residues long. Deletions cut 0 bases from V and 4 bases from J, with 10 bases between.

Sequencing was carried out using PBMCs or T cells enriched from blood (not recorded which). The chain is built from TRBV5-6 and TRBJ1-2, with D uncertain. This TCR derives from a man aged 18 to 30 who had recovered from COVID-19. In DNA form, the CDR3 reads TGTGCCAGCAGCTTGGCGGCAGGATCCTATGGCTACACCTTC. Residues: CASSLAAGSYGYTF.